One sample yielded the 2 T cell receptor beta chains listed below, sequenced in a study of T cell responses to AZD1222 COVID-19 vaccine. TCRdb keeps only in-frame clones here, not all; method: immunoSEQ multiplex PCR. This sample yields about 160,000 clones, of which 85% to 95% are seen a single time; 0.7% to 0.9% belongs to the top ten. The starting material was peripheral blood, obtained on day 0 of AZD1222 vaccination. The receptors come from an adult in good health.

This chain uses TRBV4-1 with TRBJ1-4, with a weak D call TRBD1 (5 bases). This CDR3 contains 14 residues. Germline V gene data show CDR1 as MGHRA and CDR2 as YSYEKL. Trimming removed 2 bases from V and 4 bases from J, with 8 bases in between. As DNA, the CDR3 is TGCGCCAGCAGCCAAACAGGACTTAATGAAAAACTGTTTTTT. It translates to CASSQTGLNEKLFF.

The gene calls are TRBV4-1 and TRBJ2-7; TRBD2 matches 10 bases. Germline V CDR1 and CDR2: MGHRA, YSYEKL. J was trimmed by 4 bases and V by 1 base; bases with no gene match: 1. This CDR3 contains 14 residues. The CDR3 nucleotides read TGCGCCAGCAGCCAAGGGACTAGCGGTTACGAGCAGTACTTC. It specifies CASSQGTSGYEQYF.